This T cell receptor (beta chain) appears in the sequencing data of a study of blood T cell repertoires in COVID-19. The CDR3 runs 15 residues. CDR1 and CDR2 from the germline V gene are SNHLY and FYNNEI. The V end lost 3 bases, the J end lost 6 bases, and 17 bases lay between the germline ends. The assay was immunoSEQ multiplex PCR, and TCRdb's table has in-frame clones only and misses some. Of 260,000 or so clones listed, about 87% are singletons. The sequence was collected from a woman in her thirties or forties with acute COVID-19. The rearrangement joins TRBV2 to TRBJ1-2; D uncertain. The sequenced sample was PBMCs or T cells enriched from blood (not recorded which). The CDR3 reads CASSDVEGPLNGYTF. CDR3 DNA sequence: TGTGCCAGCAGTGATGTCGAGGGCCCCCTTAATGGCTACACCTTC.